The 23 T cell receptor beta chains given below trace back to one sample, sequenced in a study of CD8+ T cells in alopecia areata. Isolated RNA was reverse transcribed into cDNA used as the sequencing template. TCRdb keeps only in-frame clones here, not all; method: immunoSEQ multiplex PCR. Of 150,000 or so clones in the sample, about 89% were seen once. Here the sequenced sample was CD8+ T cells sorted from blood, taken at week 0. These receptors originate from a human donor with alopecia areata.

As regards this clone: Other DNA sequences in the same sample also yield this CDR3. This chain links TRBV29-1 with TRBJ2-2; 7 bases are a match to TRBD1. V gave up 3 bases and J gave up 5 bases; unmatched junction bases: 3. The germline V gene has CDR1 SQVTM and CDR2 ANQGSEA. The CDR3 length is 13 residues. CDR3 DNA sequence: TGCAGCGTTGATACAGGGGATACCGGGGAGCTGTTTTTT. It encodes CSVDTGDTGELFF.

The V gene is TRBV5-6, the J gene TRBJ2-3; D may be TRBD2 (6 bases). CDR1 and CDR2 (germline): SGHDT, YYEEEE. The CDR3 covers 14 residues. With 0 bases removed from V and 8 bases from J, the gap between germline ends came to 13 bases. The CDR3 sequence is CASSLETTSPTQYF. DNA of the CDR3: TGTGCCAGCAGCTTGGAAACGACTAGTCCTACGCAGTATTTT.

The CDR3 coding sequence is TGCGCCAGCAGCCAAGATGCCGGTCTACAGGGGGGAAACACCATATATTTT. As protein: CASSQDAGLQGGNTIYF. The V and J genes are TRBV4-1 and TRBJ1-3; 7 positions match TRBD1. Per germline, CDR1 MGHRA and CDR2 YSYEKL. The CDR3 has 17 amino acids. The V gene end was trimmed by 0 bases and the J gene end by 4 bases; junction bases not matched to a gene: 9.

This clone was found a few times. The rearrangement joins TRBV30 to TRBJ2-7; 9 bases map to TRBD1. CDR1 and CDR2 (germline): GTSNPN, SVGIG (reference sequence). This CDR3 is built from 16 residues. Trimming at V came to 2 bases and at J to 2 bases, leaving 10 bases not matched to a gene. The CDR3 is CAWSTQPGTGPYEQYF. Written as DNA, the CDR3 is TGTGCCTGGAGTACCCAACCCGGGACAGGGCCCTACGAGCAGTACTTC.

This chain connects TRBV30 to TRBJ1-1; 9 nucleotides match TRBD1. CDR1 and CDR2 (germline): GTSNPN, SVGIG (reference sequence). The CDR3 runs to 14 residues. J lost 3 bases, V lost 3 bases, and 5 bases had no gene match. CDR3 in DNA: TGTGCCTGGAGGCCGGGACAGGGAGACACTGAAGCTTTCTTT. Its protein is CAWRPGQGDTEAFF.

The V call is TRBV25-1, the J call TRBJ1-2, with TRBD1 as a possible D gene (6 bases). V was shortened by 5 bases and J by 6 bases, with 25 bases between the two germline ends. CDR1 and CDR2 from the germline V gene are MGHDK and SYGVNS. This CDR3 has 17 amino acids. This chain's CDR3 is CASSSTSRGPALDGYTF. CDR3 bases: TGTGCCAGCAGTAGTACATCCAGGGGCCCTGCTCTGGATGGCTACACCTTC.

The chain links TRBV27 to TRBJ2-1, with 8 bases lining up with TRBD1. This CDR3 has 15 amino acids. Germline CDR1 reads MNHEY; CDR2 reads SMNVEV (reference sequence). Trimming removed 5 bases from V and 2 bases from J; junction bases left unmatched: 5. CDR3 sequence (DNA): TGTGCCAGCAGTCCCGACAGGGGACCCTACAATGAGCAGTTCTTC. Residues: CASSPDRGPYNEQFF.

CDR3: CASSDRQGVAEQYF. Here the CDR3 DNA reads TGCGCCAGCAGCGACAGACAGGGAGTGGCCGAGCAGTACTTC. The chain links TRBV5-1 to TRBJ2-7; the match to TRBD1 covers 7 bases. The germline CDR1 and CDR2 sequences are SGHRS and YFSETQ. J was trimmed by 6 bases and V by 4 bases; bases with no gene match: 10. The CDR3 totals 14 residues.

This clone came up a few times. This chain joins TRBV5-6 and TRBJ2-1; 7 bases match TRBD2. The CDR3 is 16 amino acids. Unmatched junction bases numbered 7, after V lost 0 bases and J lost 4 bases. In germline, CDR1 is SGHDT, CDR2 YYEEEE. The CDR3 protein is CASSLAAWREYNEQFF. The CDR3 coding sequence is TGTGCCAGCAGCTTGGCCGCCTGGCGGGAGTACAATGAGCAGTTCTTC.

The rearrangement joins TRBV7-6 to TRBJ2-3; 10 nucleotides align to TRBD2. Germline V gene lookup returns CDR1 SGHVS and CDR2 FNYEAQ. The CDR3 loop spans 16 amino acids. Losses at the gene ends were 1 base for V and 3 bases for J; bases not matched to a gene: 4. CDR3 DNA: TGTGCCAGCAGCTTAGAAACAGCGGGAGGGACAGATACGCAGTATTTT. Translated: CASSLETAGGTDTQYF.

The chain has TRBV4-1 and TRBJ2-3, with 13 bases that match TRBD2. CDR3 length: 18 amino acids. Germline lookup yields CDR1 MGHRA and CDR2 YSYEKL. Trimming at V came to 2 bases and at J to 0 bases, leaving 5 bases not matched to a gene. In DNA form, the CDR3 reads TGCGCCAGCAGCCAACCCGGACTAGCGGGAGCTAGCACAGATACGCAGTATTTT. This codes for CASSQPGLAGASTDTQYF.

CDR3 residues: CASSFGQGLGYEQYF. The CDR3 coding sequence is TGTGCCAGCAGTTTTGGACAGGGATTAGGATACGAGCAGTACTTC. The chain combines TRBV27 with TRBJ2-7; 8 bases line up with TRBD1. CDR1 and CDR2 (germline): MNHEY, SMNVEV (reference sequence). J lost 4 bases, V lost 3 bases, and 8 bases had no gene match. This CDR3 contains 15 residues.

The V gene is TRBV29-1, the J gene TRBJ1-1; D ambiguous. The CDR3 consists of 13 residues. The germline V gene has CDR1 SQVTM and CDR2 ANQGSEA. V lost 5 bases to trimming and J lost 0 bases, with 10 bases between them. The DNA for the CDR3 is TGCAGCGTTCTAGCCAGATTGAACACTGAAGCTTTCTTT. Protein sequence: CSVLARLNTEAFF.

V and J are TRBV29-1 and TRBJ2-2; D is ambiguous. Trimming left V 3 bases short and J 2 bases short, with 7 bases between. CDR1 and CDR2 from the germline V gene are SQVTM and ANQGSEA. This CDR3 spans 13 amino acids. The CDR3 DNA follows: TGCAGCGTTGATAAGCCAAACACCGGGGAGCTGTTTTTT. Protein sequence: CSVDKPNTGELFF.

The chain carries TRBV7-9 and TRBJ2-7; TRBD2 matches 9 bases. CDR3 length equals 15 residues. V was clipped by 5 bases and J by 7 bases; unmatched bases: 12. The germline V gene encodes CDR1 SEHNR and CDR2 FQNEAQ (reference sequence). CDR3 amino acids: CASSRPTSGPGEQYF. CDR3 nucleotides: TGTGCCAGCAGCCGCCCAACTAGCGGGCCGGGTGAGCAGTACTTC.

The chain uses TRBV27 and TRBJ2-5, with unresolved D. Matching the DNA end better, TRBJ2-7 makes the J call doubtful. Germline values: CDR1 MNHEY, CDR2 SMNVEV (reference sequence). The CDR3 runs 15 residues. CDR3 sequence (DNA): TGTGCCAGCAGTTTAGCTTATGGGATCTACTACGAGCAGTACTTC. Amino acids: CASSLAYGIYYEQYF.

V and J are TRBV27 and TRBJ1-2; 12 positions agree with TRBD1. Germline assignment: CDR1 MNHEY and CDR2 SMNVEV (reference sequence). Trimming took 6 bases from V and 7 from J; bases not matched to a gene: 6. This CDR3 has 14 amino acids. CDR3 sequence (DNA): TGTGCCAGCAGCCGCGGGACAGGGGGCTCTGGCTACACCTTC. Encoded protein: CASSRGTGGSGYTF.

The rearrangement links TRBV25-1 to TRBJ2-5; D is unclear. The germline CDR1 and CDR2 sequences are MGHDK and SYGVNS. The CDR3 is 13 residues long. With 3 bases removed from V and 2 bases from J, the gap between germline ends came to 7 bases. The CDR3 DNA reads as TGTGCCAGCAGTGATTGGGATCAAGAGACCCAGTACTTC. This codes for CASSDWDQETQYF. Together with reference TRBV25-1 and TRBJ2-5, the CDR3 gives the full variable domain: EADIYQTPRYLVIGTGKKITLECSQTMGHDKMYWYQQDPGMELHLIHYSYGVNSTEKGDLSSESTVSRIRTEHFPLTLESARPSHTSQYLCASSDWDQETQYFGPGTRLLVL.

This clone has just a few counts. V gene TRBV27 combines with J gene TRBJ2-2; 7 nucleotides align to TRBD1. Germline CDR1 MNHEY, CDR2 SMNVEV (reference sequence). The CDR3 sequence is 16 residues long. V lost 3 bases to trimming and J lost 3 bases; unmatched junction nucleotides: 7. CDR3 DNA: TGTGCCAGCAGTTTTCTCGACAGGGTGGACACCGGGGAGCTGTTTTTT. Translation: CASSFLDRVDTGELFF.

In this sample, this clone turned up once. This chain uses TRBV7-9 with TRBJ2-7, with no clear D. V shed 5 bases and J shed 0 bases, with 17 bases lying between them. This CDR3 spans 16 amino acids. Germline lookup yields CDR1 SEHNR and CDR2 FQNEAQ (reference sequence). CDR3 nucleotide sequence: TGTGCCAGCAGCGCCCCCTCAGGCACCCGCTCCTACGAGCAGTACTTC. Translation gives CASSAPSGTRSYEQYF.

The chain joins TRBV7-2 to TRBJ2-4; D may be TRBD2 (5 bases). This CDR3 spans 16 amino acids. The germline V gene encodes CDR1 SGHTA and CDR2 FQGNSA. V was pared by 1 base and J by 0 bases, with 10 bases between. CDR3 DNA sequence: TGTGCCAGCAGCTTAGTGGACTCCTTAGCCAAAAACATTCAGTACTTC. It is translated as CASSLVDSLAKNIQYF.

This chain joins TRBV28 and TRBJ1-1; D may be TRBD1 (6 bases). V lost 8 bases and J 1 base, leaving 11 bases between the germline ends. Looked up from germline, CDR1 is MDHEN and CDR2 is SYDVKM. The CDR3 has 13 residues. CDR3 in DNA: TGTGCCAGCGGGGACATCCCGAACACTGAAGCTTTCTTT. Translation gives CASGDIPNTEAFF.

The chain joins TRBV5-1 to TRBJ2-7; maybe TRBD2 (5 bases). Trimming shortened V by 1 base and J by 4 bases, and 12 bases separated the two germline ends. The CDR3 length is 14 residues. The V gene's germline CDR1 is SGHRS and CDR2 YFSETQ. Here the CDR3 reads CASSLSDSGYEQYF. CDR3 nucleotide sequence: TGCGCCAGCAGCTTGTCGGACTCGGGATACGAGCAGTACTTC. Variable domain in full (rest from reference TRBV5-1 and TRBJ2-7): KAGVTQTPRYLIKTRGQQVTLSCSPISGHRSVSWYQQTPGQGLQFLFEYFSETQRNKGNFPGRFSGRQFSNSRSEMNVSTLELGDSALYLCASSLSDSGYEQYFGPGTRLTVT.